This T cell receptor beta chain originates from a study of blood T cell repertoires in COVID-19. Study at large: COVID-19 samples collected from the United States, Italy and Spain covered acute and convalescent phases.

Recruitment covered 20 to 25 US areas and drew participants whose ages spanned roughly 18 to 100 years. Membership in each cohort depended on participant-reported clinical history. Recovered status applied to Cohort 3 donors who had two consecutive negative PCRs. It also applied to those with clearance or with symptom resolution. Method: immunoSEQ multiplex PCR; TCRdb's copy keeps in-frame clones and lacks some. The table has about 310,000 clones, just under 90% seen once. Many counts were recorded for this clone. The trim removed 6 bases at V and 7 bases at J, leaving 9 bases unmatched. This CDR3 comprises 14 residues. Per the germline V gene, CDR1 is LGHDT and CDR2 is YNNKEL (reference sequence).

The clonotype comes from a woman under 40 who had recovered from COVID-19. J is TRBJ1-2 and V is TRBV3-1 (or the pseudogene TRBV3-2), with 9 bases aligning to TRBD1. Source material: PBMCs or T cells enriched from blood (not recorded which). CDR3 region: CASRTTDRGSGYTF. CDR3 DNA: TGTGCCAGCAGGACCACGGACAGGGGAAGTGGCTACACCTTC.